This paragraph covers one TCR beta chain sequence. Its antigen is as yet unknown. These data come from a study of T cell responses to AZD1222 COVID-19 vaccine. Study-wide points: The number of AZD1222 recipients seropositive at baseline was only 5 to 7. Nearly half of the spike-specific TCRs reportedly recognize variant regions that carry no mutations.

The V gene's germline CDR1 is SGHTA and CDR2 FQGNSA. The CDR3 consists of 14 residues. V dropped 5 bases and J dropped 4; count of bases not matched to a gene: 5. Sequencing used immunoSEQ multiplex PCR; TCRdb keeps in-frame clones, though not all of them. The repertoire holds 100,000 to 150,000 clones, with less than 95% as singletons. The material sequenced was peripheral blood, taken on day 0 of MenACWY control vaccination. This chain joins TRBV7-2 and TRBJ2-5, with 9 bases matching TRBD2. This clonotype was sampled from an adult in good health. CDR3: CASSPGLALETQYF. The CDR3 nucleotides read TGTGCCAGCAGCCCGGGACTAGCCTTAGAGACCCAGTACTTC.